This T cell receptor beta chain was identified during a study of cytomegalovirus exposure and HLA in healthy donors. Primers included in the PCR were 60 Vbeta and 13 Jbeta primers. Generated by immunoSEQ multiplex PCR, the TCRdb table keeps only in-frame clones and is missing some. This sample has roughly 110,000 clones, with more than 70% found just once. This clone was observed a few times. V lost 3 bases, J lost 4 bases, and 9 bases lay in between. There are 13 residues in the CDR3. From germline, CDR1 is MNHNS and CDR2 SASEGT. This sequence originates from a man aged 40-49 years in good health and CMV-seronegative. Sequenced: PBMCs. This chain uses TRBV6-1 with TRBJ2-5; D is undetermined. This CDR3 reads CASSDHIRETQYF. The CDR3 DNA reads TGTGCCAGCAGTGATCACATCCGAGAGACCCAGTACTTC.